The 26 T cell receptor beta chains listed next were all sequenced from one sample in a study of technical replicates of blood from several donors. The protocol was immunoSEQ multiplex PCR, while the TCRdb copy is restricted to in-frame clones and leaves out a portion. Here the sample spans roughly 80,000 clones, 93% being singletons. The sample comprised T cells isolated from PBMCs. All receptors come from a human donor in good health.

This sequence joins TRBV11-2 and TRBJ2-3; TRBD2 matches 8 bases. In germline, CDR1 is SGHAT, CDR2 FQNNGV. CDR3 length: 14 residues. V gave up 6 bases and J gave up 0 bases; unmatched junction bases: 2. The chain's CDR3 is CASSGLASTDTQYF. CDR3 bases: TGTGCCAGCAGTGGACTAGCTAGCACAGATACGCAGTATTTT. Supplemented by reference TRBV11-2 and TRBJ2-3, the full variable domain reads EAGVAQSPRYKIIEKRQSVAFWCNPISGHATLYWYQQILGQGPKLLIQFQNNGVVDDSQLPKDRFSAERLKGVDSTLKIQPAKLEDSAVYLCASSGLASTDTQYFGPGTRLTVL.

This rearrangement joins TRBV7-6 to TRBJ2-1, with 7 bases fitting TRBD2. Germline values: CDR1 SGHVS, CDR2 FNYEAQ. The CDR3 runs 16 residues. Unmatched junction bases numbered 15, after V lost 5 bases and J lost 8 bases. CDR3 coding DNA: TGTGCCAGCAGCGAAAGCGCCAGACTAGCTGGTGATGAGCAGTTCTTC. Its translation: CASSESARLAGDEQFF.

The chain couples TRBV30 to TRBJ1-5, with TRBD1 identical over 8 bases. The CDR3 sequence is 15 residues long. Germline trimming cut 2 bases from V and 4 bases from J; bases unmatched to any gene: 7. Germline CDR1 reads GTSNPN; CDR2 reads SVGIG (reference sequence). The CDR3 sequence: CAWSPGQGHNQPQHF. The CDR3, as DNA: TGTGCCTGGAGTCCCGGACAGGGTCATAATCAGCCCCAGCATTTT.

The chain uses TRBV6-1 and TRBJ2-3; possibly TRBD1 for D (6 bases). V was shortened by 7 bases and J by 5 bases, with 19 bases between the two germline ends. Germline CDR1 reads MNHNS; CDR2 reads SASEGT. CDR3 length: 15 amino acids. Here the CDR3 reads CASTLGGHPKDTQYF. The CDR3, as DNA: TGTGCCAGCACACTAGGGGGACATCCTAAAGATACGCAGTATTTT.

This clone was counted once. The chain combines TRBV4-1 with TRBJ2-1; 8 bases are a match to TRBD2. The CDR3 runs 16 residues. CDR1 and CDR2 (germline): MGHRA, YSYEKL. The V and J ends lost 1 base and 7 bases, in that order; junction bases with no gene match: 9. As DNA, the CDR3 is TGCGCCAGCAGCCAAGTTCGTCGGGAGGGCCGGAATGAGCAGTTCTTC. Protein sequence: CASSQVRREGRNEQFF.

The CDR3 coding sequence is TGTGCCAGCAGTTACTCGAACTCCCCGCTCTACGAGCAGTACTTC. This sequence encodes CASSYSNSPLYEQYF. The rearrangement uses TRBV6-6 and TRBJ2-7; no clear D. This CDR3 is built from 15 residues. CDR1 is MNHNY, CDR2 SVGAGI, per germline (reference sequence). Trimming stripped 0 bases from V and 3 bases from J, with 12 bases between.

This clone was detected only a few times. The V gene is TRBV10-3, the J gene TRBJ1-1, with D possibly being TRBD1 (5 bases). Germline CDR1 reads ENHRY; CDR2 reads SYGVKD. V lost 4 bases and J lost 0, with 6 bases in between. The CDR3 loop spans 13 amino acids. The CDR3 region is CAISGQLNTEAFF. The CDR3 DNA reads as TGTGCCATCAGTGGACAGTTGAACACTGAAGCTTTCTTT.

This chain uses TRBV9 with TRBJ2-5; 13 nucleotides align to TRBD2. V gave up 4 bases and J gave up 2 bases; unmatched junction bases: 2. The CDR3 spans 15 residues. Germline values: CDR1 SGDLS, CDR2 YYNGEE. CDR3: CASSLTSGGQETQYF. For the CDR3, the DNA is TGTGCCAGCAGCCTGACTAGCGGGGGGCAAGAGACCCAGTACTTC.

V and J are TRBV19 and TRBJ2-7; 9 bases align to TRBD2. The ends lost 3 bases at V and 2 bases at J; junction bases unmatched: 5. The CDR3 consists of 15 residues. The germline gives CDR1 LNHDA, CDR2 SQIVND (reference sequence). The CDR3 loop is CASSISASGAYEQYF. Written as DNA, the CDR3 is TGTGCCAGTAGTATTTCGGCTAGCGGGGCCTACGAGCAGTACTTC. Full variable domain (missing parts from reference TRBV19 and TRBJ2-7): DGGITQSPKYLFRKEGQNVTLSCEQNLNHDAMYWYRQDPGQGLRLIYYSQIVNDFQKGDIAEGYSVSREKKESFPLTVTSAQKNPTAFYLCASSISASGAYEQYFGPGTRLTVT.

The V call is TRBV4-1, the J call TRBJ1-2; D gene uncertain. Germline loops: CDR1 MGHRA, CDR2 YSYEKL. Trimming left V 3 bases short and J 2 bases short, with 10 bases between. This CDR3 contains 14 residues. The CDR3 loop reads CASSQLDGNYGYTF. The CDR3 nucleotides read TGCGCCAGCAGCCAGCTCGACGGGAACTATGGCTACACCTTC.

This clone was seen once. The chain links TRBV11-2 to TRBJ1-2, with 7 bases that match TRBD1. In germline, CDR1 is SGHAT, CDR2 FQNNGV. V lost 4 bases and J lost 0; bases outside the gene matches: 11. This CDR3 comprises 17 residues. CDR3 nucleotides: TGTGCCAGCAGCTCCTACAGGGGTACCCAAGCTAACTATGGCTACACCTTC. It encodes CASSSYRGTQANYGYTF. The full variable domain, rest sourced from reference TRBV11-2 and TRBJ1-2, is EAGVAQSPRYKIIEKRQSVAFWCNPISGHATLYWYQQILGQGPKLLIQFQNNGVVDDSQLPKDRFSAERLKGVDSTLKIQPAKLEDSAVYLCASSSYRGTQANYGYTFGSGTRLTVV.

V gene TRBV7-9 combines with J gene TRBJ2-7; D is ambiguous. The length of the CDR3 is 13 residues. Germline assignment: CDR1 SEHNR and CDR2 FQNEAQ (reference sequence). V was pared by 3 bases and J by 1 base, with 7 bases between. CDR3 residues: CASSFEDSYEQYF. CDR3 coding DNA: TGTGCCAGCAGCTTCGAGGATTCCTACGAGCAGTACTTC.

This chain joins TRBV7-9 and TRBJ2-7, with D possibly matching TRBD1 (6 bases). In germline, CDR1 is SEHNR, CDR2 FQNEAQ (reference sequence). The CDR3 loop spans 12 amino acids. V was clipped by 6 bases and J by 2 bases, with 8 bases between them. CDR3 protein: CASRTGTYEQYF. The DNA for the CDR3 is TGTGCCAGCAGGACAGGAACCTACGAGCAGTACTTC.

The chain carries TRBV6-5 and TRBJ1-5; D is undetermined. CDR1 is MNHEY and CDR2 is SVGAGI in the germline V gene. The CDR3 contains 13 residues. The germline V and J ends were trimmed by 6 bases and 7 bases, with 13 bases remaining between them. Here the CDR3 reads CASSPSLGQPQHF. The DNA of the CDR3 is TGTGCCAGCAGCCCTAGTTTAGGCCAGCCCCAGCATTTT.

This clone occurred a few times. The V call is TRBV5-4, the J call TRBJ1-2; 7 bases map to TRBD1. Trimming at V came to 5 bases and at J to 4 bases, leaving 14 bases not matched to a gene. The germline V gene encodes CDR1 SGHNT and CDR2 YYREEE (reference sequence). The length of the CDR3 is 16 residues. The CDR3 DNA reads as TGTGCCAGCAGTCCCAAGGAGACCGGGACAGTCTATGGCTACACCTTC. Its protein is CASSPKETGTVYGYTF.

This chain connects TRBV27 to TRBJ2-7; TRBD2 agrees at 7 bases. The V gene's germline CDR1 is MNHEY and CDR2 SMNVEV (reference sequence). The CDR3 is 15 amino acids. Trimming cost V 3 bases and J 4 bases; bases outside gene matches: 9. CDR3 DNA: TGTGCCAGCAGTTTGGGGGGGGGAACGGGGTACGAGCAGTACTTC. As protein: CASSLGGGTGYEQYF.

The rearrangement links TRBV12-5 to TRBJ2-2; the D gene is possibly TRBD1 (6 bases). V dropped 0 bases and J dropped 0 bases, with 14 bases sitting between them. In germline, CDR1 is LGHNT, CDR2 FRNRAP. The CDR3 extends over 18 amino acids. The CDR3 region is CASGLVIWDTPNTGELFF. The CDR3 DNA is TGTGCTAGTGGTTTGGTAATCTGGGACACCCCGAACACCGGGGAGCTGTTTTTT.

In this sample, this clone turned up once. This rearrangement joins TRBV27 to TRBJ1-5; tentatively, D is TRBD1 (5 bases). Germline CDR1 is MNHEY and CDR2 is SMNVEV (reference sequence). This CDR3 region has 16 residues. The V and J ends lost 0 bases and 6 bases respectively, with 15 bases between them. DNA for the CDR3: TGTGCCAGCAGTTTATCTGGGGCAGGAACCCGTCAGCCCCAGCATTTT. As protein: CASSLSGAGTRQPQHF.

V usage is TRBV6-5 and J usage is TRBJ2-1; maybe TRBD1 (5 bases). Germline assignment: CDR1 MNHEY and CDR2 SVGAGI. V dropped 0 bases and J dropped 0 bases, with 9 bases sitting between them. The CDR3 is 16 residues long. The CDR3 DNA reads as TGTGCCAGCAGTTACTCGGGGCTGAGCTCCTACAATGAGCAGTTCTTC. Translated: CASSYSGLSSYNEQFF.

The V and J genes are TRBV11-2 and TRBJ2-7; D is perhaps TRBD2 (7 bases). V lost 1 base and J 2 bases, leaving 18 bases between the germline ends. CDR1 SGHAT and CDR2 FQNNGV come from the germline V gene. The length of the CDR3 is 17 residues. The CDR3 sequence: CASSLAYLGGPPYEQYF. Here the CDR3 DNA reads TGTGCCAGCAGCTTAGCGTACCTGGGGGGGCCACCCTACGAGCAGTACTTC. Combining the CDR3 with reference TRBV11-2 and TRBJ2-7 gives the whole variable domain EAGVAQSPRYKIIEKRQSVAFWCNPISGHATLYWYQQILGQGPKLLIQFQNNGVVDDSQLPKDRFSAERLKGVDSTLKIQPAKLEDSAVYLCASSLAYLGGPPYEQYFGPGTRLTVT.

CDR3 in amino acids: CATGARDRGSSGYTF. The CDR3, as DNA: TGTGCCACCGGCGCCAGGGACAGGGGCTCAAGTGGCTACACCTTC. The chain combines TRBV27 with TRBJ1-2; 10 bases match TRBD1. V lost 10 bases and J lost 7; bases outside the gene matches: 15. The CDR3 consists of 15 residues. Looked up from germline, CDR1 is MNHEY and CDR2 is SMNVEV (reference sequence).

The chain recombines TRBV6-6 with TRBJ2-2; TRBD2 matches at 8 bases. CDR3 length: 15 amino acids. Germline CDR1 is MNHNY and CDR2 is SVGAGI (reference sequence). V shed 4 bases and J 6 bases; nucleotides not matched to a gene: 7. This CDR3 reads CASSSSGRRAGELFF. The CDR3 region has the DNA TGTGCCAGCAGTTCCAGCGGGAGAAGGGCCGGGGAGCTGTTTTTT.

The J gene is TRBJ2-2, the V gene TRBV28; a weak D match, TRBD2 (7 bases). Germline CDR1 and CDR2: MDHEN and SYDVKM. This CDR3 is 15 amino acids long. V dropped 1 base and J dropped 4 bases, with 10 bases sitting between them. The CDR3 protein is CASSLYGGRTGELFF. CDR3 coding DNA: TGTGCCAGCAGTTTATACGGGGGGCGCACCGGGGAGCTGTTTTTT.

This chain joins TRBV10-3 and TRBJ1-2; the match to TRBD1 covers 11 bases. The germline V gene encodes CDR1 ENHRY and CDR2 SYGVKD. The junction had 10 bases not matched to a gene; V was cut back by 10 bases and J by 3 bases. CDR3 length: 15 amino acids. CDR3 sequence (DNA): TGTGCCAGCTACGGGACAGGGGGTCGGGACTATGGCTACACCTTC. Its protein product is CASYGTGGRDYGYTF.

J is TRBJ1-4 and V is TRBV2; D may be TRBD1 (6 bases). In germline, CDR1 is SNHLY, CDR2 FYNNEI. V was pared by 7 bases and J by 8 bases, with 17 bases between. This CDR3 has 14 residues. CDR3: CASTRQATYEKLFF. The CDR3 region has the DNA TGTGCCAGCACCCGACAGGCCACGTACGAAAAACTGTTTTTT.

The CDR3 protein is CASSSQSGAAYYEQYF. The CDR3 nucleotides are TGTGCCAGCAGCTCTCAATCAGGGGCCGCTTACTACGAGCAGTACTTC. This chain links TRBV5-5 with TRBJ2-7; a possible D gene is TRBD1 (6 bases). The CDR3 spans 16 residues. Per the germline V gene, CDR1 is SGHKS and CDR2 is YYEKEE (reference sequence). Trimming removed 3 bases at V and 3 bases at J, with 19 bases between.